The 22 T cell receptor beta chains given below trace back to one sample, sequenced in a study of shared clonotypes between healthy human individuals. Sequencing was performed with immunoSEQ multiplex PCR; in TCRdb, only in-frame clones are kept and a portion is missing. Here the sample spans about 2.3 million clones, more than 85% being singletons. The sample taken for sequencing was naive CD4+ T cells from PBMCs. The subset is: CD45RA+ positively selected. All receptors come from a man in his late teens or twenties in good health. Some clones in this sample may be carry-over from other donors' samples.

The gene calls are TRBV9 and TRBJ2-5; D is perhaps TRBD2 (6 bases). V was cut by 4 bases and J by 0 bases, with 16 bases left in between. Germline CDR1 is SGDLS and CDR2 is YYNGEE. This CDR3 has 16 amino acids. CDR3 sequence: CASSRTYLAYQETQYF. CDR3 DNA sequence: TGTGCCAGCAGCCGAACCTATCTAGCGTACCAAGAGACCCAGTACTTC.

The gene calls are TRBV28 and TRBJ1-2; 10 nucleotides agree with TRBD1. The germline gives CDR1 MDHEN, CDR2 SYDVKM. Trimming removed 5 bases from V and 4 bases from J; junction bases left unmatched: 7. This CDR3 has 15 amino acids. CDR3: CASSAPGQGSYGYTF. The CDR3, as DNA: TGTGCCAGCAGTGCCCCGGGACAGGGGTCCTATGGCTACACCTTC.

The chain is built from TRBV5-1 and TRBJ2-7; 9 nucleotides line up with TRBD2. V trimming: 4 bases; J trimming: 6 bases; junction bases outside the gene matches: 11. CDR1 and CDR2 from the germline V gene are SGHRS and YFSETQ. CDR3 size: 15 residues. The CDR3 DNA is TGCGCCAGCAGCGAAGGGGGACTAGCTTTCTCCGAGCAGTACTTC. Translated, it gives CASSEGGLAFSEQYF.

Comment on this clone: In the same sample, other DNA sequences code for this CDR3. V gene TRBV18 combines with J gene TRBJ2-7, with 12 bases fitting TRBD1. V lost 3 bases, J lost 4 bases, and 4 bases stayed unmatched. Germline V gene sequence: CDR1 KGHSH, CDR2 LQKENI. The CDR3 runs 15 residues. CDR3 loop: CASSPAGQGAYEQYF. In DNA, the CDR3 is TGTGCCAGCTCACCGGCGGGACAGGGGGCTTACGAGCAGTACTTC.

This clone has only a few counts. A much more abundant neighbour one base away suggests this may be a read error. The sample carries other DNA sequences with the same CDR3. The J gene is TRBJ1-1, the V gene TRBV7-9; TRBD1 matches at 8 bases. Germline values: CDR1 SEHNR, CDR2 FQNEAQ (reference sequence). The V gene end was trimmed by 5 bases and the J gene end by 1 base; junction bases not matched to a gene: 0. The CDR3 has 13 residues. In DNA form, the CDR3 reads TGTGCCAGCAGCGGACAGGGGAACACTGAAGCTTTCTTT. Its translation: CASSGQGNTEAFF.

The chain employs TRBV28 and TRBJ1-2, with 8 bases that match TRBD1. The CDR3 consists of 15 residues. The J segment lost 4 bases and the V segment lost 6 bases, leaving 10 bases of the junction unmatched. The germline V gene encodes CDR1 MDHEN and CDR2 SYDVKM. The CDR3 DNA reads as TGTGCCAGCAGCCTACCCTCCGGGACAGGCTATGGCTACACCTTC. It is translated as CASSLPSGTGYGYTF.

The chain joins TRBV5-1 to TRBJ2-1; D perhaps matches TRBD2 (6 bases). Deletions cut 0 bases from V and 3 bases from J, with 13 bases between. This CDR3 contains 16 residues. Germline CDR1 SGHRS, CDR2 YFSETQ. The CDR3 nucleotides are TGCGCCAGCAGCTTGGCCGGGGGAGGAGTCTACAATGAGCAGTTCTTC. It codes for CASSLAGGGVYNEQFF.

The CDR3 sequence is CASSEGLAGNRDTQYF. The DNA for the CDR3 is TGTGCCAGCAGCGAGGGACTAGCGGGGAATCGTGATACGCAGTATTTT. The genes are TRBV9 and TRBJ2-3; TRBD2 matches at 13 bases. V was clipped by 3 bases and J by 6 bases; unmatched bases: 7. The CDR3 contains 16 residues. Germline V gives CDR1 SGDLS, CDR2 YYNGEE.

Only a few counts were recorded for this clone. Other DNA sequences in this sample translate to the same CDR3. The genes are TRBV12-5 and TRBJ2-3; tentatively, D is TRBD1 (5 bases). Per the germline V gene, CDR1 is LGHNT and CDR2 is FRNRAP. V gave up 2 bases and J gave up 3 bases, with 6 bases separating them. The CDR3 contains 13 residues. The CDR3 loop is CASGLQGTDTQYF. CDR3 nucleotide sequence: TGTGCTAGTGGTTTGCAGGGTACAGATACGCAGTATTTT.

The V and J genes are TRBV30 and TRBJ2-1; 8 bases align to TRBD2. The CDR3 is 11 residues long. The J segment lost 11 bases and the V segment lost 5 bases, leaving 5 bases of the junction unmatched. Germline V gives CDR1 GTSNPN, CDR2 SVGIG (reference sequence). CDR3 in DNA: TGTGCCTGGGACACTAGCGGACAGCAGTTCTTC. It encodes CAWDTSGQQFF.

The gene calls are TRBV30 and TRBJ2-5, with 7 bases fitting TRBD2. The J call is doubtful: the DNA matches TRBJ2-7 better. This CDR3 region has 15 residues. Germline-derived CDR1 and CDR2 are GTSNPN and SVGIG (reference sequence). The CDR3 reads CAWSYLISGTTEQYF. For the CDR3, the DNA is TGTGCCTGGAGTTACCTAATTTCCGGGACTACCGAGCAGTACTTC.

This clone has a handful of counts. The rearrangement links TRBV15 to TRBJ2-7; tentatively, D is TRBD1 (6 bases). Trimming stripped 0 bases from V and 5 bases from J, with 11 bases between. The CDR3 totals 14 residues. Germline loops: CDR1 LNHNV, CDR2 YYDKDF (reference sequence). CDR3 coding DNA: TGTGCCACCAGCAGAGACAGGGGCAGGAACGAGCAGTACTTC. As protein: CATSRDRGRNEQYF. The variable domain in full, with the rest retrieved from reference TRBV15 and TRBJ2-7, is DAMVIQNPRYQVTQFGKPVTLSCSQTLNHNVMYWYQQKSSQAPKLLFHYYDKDFNNEADTPDNFQSRRPNTSFCFLDIRSPGLGDTAMYLCATSRDRGRNEQYFGPGTRLTVT.

This clone was seen only a few times. This chain connects TRBV19 to TRBJ1-1, with unresolved D. The CDR3 covers 12 residues. CDR1 and CDR2 (germline): LNHDA, SQIVND (reference sequence). V shed 11 bases and J shed 8 bases, with 18 bases lying between them. CDR3 sequence reads: CAHGRTKEEAFF. Here the CDR3 DNA reads TGTGCCCATGGGCGGACCAAGGAGGAAGCTTTCTTT.

A single count supports this clone. The chain employs TRBV18 and TRBJ2-7, with 10 bases identical to TRBD2. Losses at the gene ends were 5 bases for V and 3 bases for J; bases not matched to a gene: 7. The CDR3 spans 15 residues. Germline V gene sequence: CDR1 KGHSH, CDR2 LQKENI. The CDR3 loop reads CASSSGLAAHYEQYF. The CDR3 coding sequence is TGTGCCAGCTCATCAGGACTAGCGGCACACTACGAGCAGTACTTC. Full variable domain (remainder filled in from reference TRBV18 and TRBJ2-7): NAGVMQNPRHLVRRRGQEARLRCSPMKGHSHVYWYRQLPEEGLKFMVYLQKENIIDESGMPKERFSAEFPKEGPSILRIQQVVRGDSAAYFCASSSGLAAHYEQYFGPGTRLTVT.

The CDR3 loop is CASSYGTSGRNTGELFF. In DNA form, the CDR3 reads TGCGCCAGCAGCTACGGGACTAGCGGGAGGAACACCGGGGAGCTGTTTTTT. V gene TRBV5-1 combines with J gene TRBJ2-2, with TRBD2 matching 14 bases. The CDR3 loop spans 17 amino acids. In germline, CDR1 is SGHRS, CDR2 YFSETQ. V dropped 3 bases and J dropped 1; count of bases not matched to a gene: 2.

The gene calls are TRBV5-5 and TRBJ2-7, with D possibly being TRBD2 (5 bases). The V gene lost 4 bases and the J gene lost 12 bases, with 14 bases spanning the gap. CDR1 and CDR2 from the germline V gene are SGHKS and YYEKEE (reference sequence). CDR3 size: 11 residues. CDR3 amino acids: CASSVPGYMYF. The CDR3 coding sequence is TGTGCCAGCAGCGTTCCGGGATATATGTACTTC.

The rearrangement links TRBV7-6 to TRBJ2-7; D remains ambiguous. Looked up from germline, CDR1 is SGHVS and CDR2 is FNYEAQ. This CDR3 is 13 amino acids long. With 1 base removed from V and 0 bases from J, the gap between germline ends came to 4 bases. The CDR3 bases are TGTGCCAGCAGCTTAGGGGCCTCCTACGAGCAGTACTTC. As protein: CASSLGASYEQYF.

The V and J genes are TRBV13 and TRBJ2-6, with D maybe TRBD1 (6 bases). V lost 2 bases and J 0 bases, leaving 14 bases between the germline ends. The CDR3 runs to 18 residues. CDR1 and CDR2 from the germline V gene are PRHDT and FYEKMQ (reference sequence). CDR3 coding DNA: TGTGCCAGCAGCTTATCCCCAGGGGCCAGCTCTGGGGCCAACGTCCTGACTTTC. It specifies CASSLSPGASSGANVLTF.

Note on this clone: At the DNA level, this CDR3 is encoded by other sequences in the same sample as well. V gene TRBV7-9 combines with J gene TRBJ2-3; 14 nucleotides match TRBD2. The CDR3 runs 16 residues. Germline loops: CDR1 SEHNR, CDR2 FQNEAQ (reference sequence). With V trimmed by 3 bases and J by 1 base, 0 bases remained unmatched. DNA of the CDR3: TGTGCCAGCAGCTTGGGACTAGCGGGAGGCACAGATACGCAGTATTTT. Translation: CASSLGLAGGTDTQYF.

This chain connects TRBV15 to TRBJ1-5, with 10 bases fitting TRBD1. This CDR3 has 18 amino acids. Germline V gene lookup returns CDR1 LNHNV and CDR2 YYDKDF (reference sequence). The J segment lost 0 bases and the V segment lost 3 bases, leaving 8 bases of the junction unmatched. The CDR3 coding sequence is TGTGCCACCAGCAGGGACAGGGGGAGACGATATAGCAATCAGCCCCAGCATTTT. As protein: CATSRDRGRRYSNQPQHF.

The V and J genes are TRBV28 and TRBJ2-1, with no clear D. CDR1 and CDR2 (germline): MDHEN, SYDVKM. Trimming took 4 bases from V and 9 from J, leaving 13 bases between them. The CDR3 has 13 residues. As DNA, the CDR3 is TGTGCCAGCAGTTCCGGCTGGGGTGGTGAGCAGTTCTTC. This translates into CASSSGWGGEQFF.

This clone was detected once. This chain links TRBV5-3 with TRBJ2-1; no reliable D call. TRBV5-3 is reported as an ORF; its role is uncertain. The CDR3 covers 15 residues. The germline V and J ends were trimmed by 0 bases and 1 base, with 8 bases remaining between them. CDR3 DNA: TGTGCCAGAAGCTTGGAGGCCAGATCCTACAATGAGCAGTTCTTC. It specifies CARSLEARSYNEQFF.